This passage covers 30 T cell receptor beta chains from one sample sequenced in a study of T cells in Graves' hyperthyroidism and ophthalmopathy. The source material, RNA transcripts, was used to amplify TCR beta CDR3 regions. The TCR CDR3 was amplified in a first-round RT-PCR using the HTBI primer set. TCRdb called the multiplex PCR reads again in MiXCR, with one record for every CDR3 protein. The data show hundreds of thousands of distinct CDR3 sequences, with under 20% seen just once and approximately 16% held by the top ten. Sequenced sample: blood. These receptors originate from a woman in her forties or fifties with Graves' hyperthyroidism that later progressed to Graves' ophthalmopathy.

This CDR3 is CASSQGHLRDTGELFF. The CDR3 DNA sequence: TGTGCCAGCAGCCAAGGACATCTCCGGGACACCGGGGAGCTGTTTTTT. The genes are TRBV14 and TRBJ2-2; D is ambiguous. Germline CDR1 reads SGHDN; CDR2 reads FVKESK. Trimming stripped 1 base from V and 3 bases from J, with 12 bases between. This CDR3 comprises 16 residues.

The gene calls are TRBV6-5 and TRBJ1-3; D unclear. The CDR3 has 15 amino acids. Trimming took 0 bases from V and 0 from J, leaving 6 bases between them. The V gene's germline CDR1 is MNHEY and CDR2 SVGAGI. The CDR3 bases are TGTGCCAGCAGTTACTCGAGAAGCTCTGGAAACACCATATATTTT. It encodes CASSYSRSSGNTIYF.

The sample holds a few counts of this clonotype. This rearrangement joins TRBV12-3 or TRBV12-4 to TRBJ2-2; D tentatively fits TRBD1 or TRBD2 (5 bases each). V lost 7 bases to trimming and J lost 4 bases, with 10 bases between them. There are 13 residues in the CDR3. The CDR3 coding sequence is TGTGCCAGCAACTTTGGGGGCACCGGGGAGCTGTTTTTT. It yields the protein CASNFGGTGELFF.

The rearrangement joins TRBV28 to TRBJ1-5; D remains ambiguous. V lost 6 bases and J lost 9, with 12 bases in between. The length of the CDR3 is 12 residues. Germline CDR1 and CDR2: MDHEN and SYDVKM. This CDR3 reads CASSPPGAPQHF. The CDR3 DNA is TGTGCCAGCAGCCCCCCGGGAGCGCCCCAGCATTTT.

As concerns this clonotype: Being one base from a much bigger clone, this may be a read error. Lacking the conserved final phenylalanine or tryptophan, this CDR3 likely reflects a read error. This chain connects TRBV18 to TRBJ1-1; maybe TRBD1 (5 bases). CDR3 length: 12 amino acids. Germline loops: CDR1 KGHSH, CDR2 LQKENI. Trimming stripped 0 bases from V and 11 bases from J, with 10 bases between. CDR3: CASSPPGRGAFL. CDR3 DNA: TGTGCCAGCTCACCACCGGGGAGGGGTGCTTTCCTT.

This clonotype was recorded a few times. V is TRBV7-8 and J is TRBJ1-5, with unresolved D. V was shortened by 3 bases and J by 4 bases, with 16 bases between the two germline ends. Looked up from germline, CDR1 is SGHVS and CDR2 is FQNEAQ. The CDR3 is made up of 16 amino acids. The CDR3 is CASSFSKTVTNQPQHF. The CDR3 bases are TGTGCCAGCAGCTTTAGTAAAACAGTAACTAATCAGCCCCAGCATTTT.

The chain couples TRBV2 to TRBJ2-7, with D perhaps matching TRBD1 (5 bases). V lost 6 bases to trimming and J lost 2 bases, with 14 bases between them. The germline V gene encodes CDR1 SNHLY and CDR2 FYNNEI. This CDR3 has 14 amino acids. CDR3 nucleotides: TGTGCCAGCAGATCGACAGCAACTACCTACGAGCAGTACTTC. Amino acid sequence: CASRSTATTYEQYF.

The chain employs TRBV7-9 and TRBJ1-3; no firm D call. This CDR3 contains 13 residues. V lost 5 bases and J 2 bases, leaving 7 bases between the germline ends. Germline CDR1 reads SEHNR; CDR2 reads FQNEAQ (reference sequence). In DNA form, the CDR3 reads TGTGCCAGCAGCCCCCTGCCTGGAAACACCATATATTTT. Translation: CASSPLPGNTIYF.

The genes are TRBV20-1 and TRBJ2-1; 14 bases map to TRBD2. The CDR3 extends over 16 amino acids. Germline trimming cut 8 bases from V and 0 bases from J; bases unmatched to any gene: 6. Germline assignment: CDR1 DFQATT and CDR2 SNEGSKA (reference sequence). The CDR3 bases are TGCAGTACGCGGACTAGCGGGGGGAGCTCCTACAATGAGCAGTTCTTC. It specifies CSTRTSGGSSYNEQFF.

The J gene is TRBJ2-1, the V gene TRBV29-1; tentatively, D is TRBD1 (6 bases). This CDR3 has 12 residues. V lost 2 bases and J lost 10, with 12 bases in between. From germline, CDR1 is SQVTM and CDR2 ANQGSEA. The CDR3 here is CSVEIQGAEQFF. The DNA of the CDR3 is TGCAGCGTTGAAATACAGGGAGCGGAGCAGTTCTTC.

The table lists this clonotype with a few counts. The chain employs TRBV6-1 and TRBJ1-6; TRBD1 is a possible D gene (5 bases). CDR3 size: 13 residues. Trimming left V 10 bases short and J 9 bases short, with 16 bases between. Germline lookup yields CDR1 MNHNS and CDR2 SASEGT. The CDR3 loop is CAMGGVGSSPLHF. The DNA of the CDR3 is TGTGCCATGGGGGGGGTAGGAAGTTCACCCCTCCACTTT.

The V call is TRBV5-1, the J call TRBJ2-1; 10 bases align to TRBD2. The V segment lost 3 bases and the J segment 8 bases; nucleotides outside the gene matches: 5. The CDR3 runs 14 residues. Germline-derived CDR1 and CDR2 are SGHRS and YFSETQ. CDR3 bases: TGCGCCAGCAGCTCGGGACTAGCGACGGATGAGCAGTTCTTC. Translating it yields CASSSGLATDEQFF.

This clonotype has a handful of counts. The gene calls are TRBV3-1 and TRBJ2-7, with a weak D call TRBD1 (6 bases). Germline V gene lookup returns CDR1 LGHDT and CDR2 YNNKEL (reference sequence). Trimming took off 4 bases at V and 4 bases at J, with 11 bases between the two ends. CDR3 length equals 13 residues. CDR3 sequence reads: CASSLWTAYEQYF. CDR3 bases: TGTGCCAGCAGCCTCTGGACAGCTTACGAGCAGTACTTC.

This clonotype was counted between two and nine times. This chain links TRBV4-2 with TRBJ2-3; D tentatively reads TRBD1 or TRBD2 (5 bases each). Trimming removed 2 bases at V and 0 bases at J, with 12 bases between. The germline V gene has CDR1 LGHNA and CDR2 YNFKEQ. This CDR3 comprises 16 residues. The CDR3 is CASSQRTGLSTDTQYF. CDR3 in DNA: TGTGCCAGCAGCCAACGGACGGGGCTGAGCACAGATACGCAGTATTTT.

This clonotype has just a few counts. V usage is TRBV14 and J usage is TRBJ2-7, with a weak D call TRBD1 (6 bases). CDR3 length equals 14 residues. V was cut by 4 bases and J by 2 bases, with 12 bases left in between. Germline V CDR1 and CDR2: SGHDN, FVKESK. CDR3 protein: CASSRQGTTYEQYF. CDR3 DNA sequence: TGTGCCAGCAGCCGGCAGGGGACGACCTACGAGCAGTACTTC.

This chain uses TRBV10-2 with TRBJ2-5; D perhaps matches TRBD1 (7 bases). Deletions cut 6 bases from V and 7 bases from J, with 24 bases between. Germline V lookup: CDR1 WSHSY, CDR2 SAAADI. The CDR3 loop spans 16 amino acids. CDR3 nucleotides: TGCGCCAGCAGGAGGCCCGATACAGGGGCGCGGGGGACCCAGTACTTC. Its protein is CASRRPDTGARGTQYF.

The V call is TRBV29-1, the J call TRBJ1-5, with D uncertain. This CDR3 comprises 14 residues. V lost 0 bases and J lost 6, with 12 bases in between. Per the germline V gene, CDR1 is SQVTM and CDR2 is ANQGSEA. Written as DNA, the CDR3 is TGCAGCGTTGAAGACCCGGACGTCAGTCAGCCCCAGCATTTT. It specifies CSVEDPDVSQPQHF.

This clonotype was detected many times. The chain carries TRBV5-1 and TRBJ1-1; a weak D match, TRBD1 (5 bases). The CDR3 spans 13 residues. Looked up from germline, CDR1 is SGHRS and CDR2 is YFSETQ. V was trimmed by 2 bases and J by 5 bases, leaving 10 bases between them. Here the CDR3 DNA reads TGCGCCAGCAGCTTACAGGAAGCGACTGAAGCTTTCTTT. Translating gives CASSLQEATEAFF.

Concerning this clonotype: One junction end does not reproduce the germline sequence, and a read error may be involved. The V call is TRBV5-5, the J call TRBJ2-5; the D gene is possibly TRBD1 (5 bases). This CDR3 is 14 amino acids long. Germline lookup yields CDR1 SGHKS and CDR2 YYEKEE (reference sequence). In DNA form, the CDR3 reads TGTGTCAGCAGTTCCGACAGTTTGCAAGAGACCCAGTACTTC. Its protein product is CVSSSDSLQETQYF.

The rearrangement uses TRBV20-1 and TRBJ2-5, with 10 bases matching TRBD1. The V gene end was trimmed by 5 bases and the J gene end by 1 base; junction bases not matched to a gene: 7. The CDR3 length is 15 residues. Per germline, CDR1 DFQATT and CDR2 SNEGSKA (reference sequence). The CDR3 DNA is TGCAGTGCTGGACCGGGACAGGGGTTCCAAGAGACCCAGTACTTC. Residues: CSAGPGQGFQETQYF.

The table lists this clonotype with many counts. The CDR3 is CASSLVITEAFF. CDR3 bases: TGTGCCAGCAGCTTAGTGATCACTGAAGCTTTCTTT. The chain has TRBV7-9 and TRBJ1-1; unclear D gene. V lost 1 base and J 4 bases, leaving 4 bases between the germline ends. The CDR3 contains 12 residues. Germline V gene data show CDR1 as SEHNR and CDR2 as FQNEAQ (reference sequence).

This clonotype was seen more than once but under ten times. CDR3 nucleotides: TGTGCCAGTAGTATACCGGGACAGGGGACGGATGAGCAGTTCTTC. Its protein product is CASSIPGQGTDEQFF. The V gene is TRBV19, the J gene TRBJ2-1, with 10 positions matching TRBD1. Germline V gives CDR1 LNHDA, CDR2 SQIVND (reference sequence). J gave up 8 bases and V 2 bases, and 6 bases lay outside the gene matches. The CDR3 contains 15 residues. Variable domain in full (rest from reference TRBV19 and TRBJ2-1): DGGITQSPKYLFRKEGQNVTLSCEQNLNHDAMYWYRQDPGQGLRLIYYSQIVNDFQKGDIAEGYSVSREKKESFPLTVTSAQKNPTAFYLCASSIPGQGTDEQFFGPGTRLTVL.

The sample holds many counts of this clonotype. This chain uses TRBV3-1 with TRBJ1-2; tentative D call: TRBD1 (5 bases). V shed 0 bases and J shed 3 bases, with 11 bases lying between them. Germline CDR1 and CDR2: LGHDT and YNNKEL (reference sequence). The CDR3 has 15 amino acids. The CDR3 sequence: CASSQDAGRDYGYTF. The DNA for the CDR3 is TGTGCCAGCAGCCAAGACGCAGGGAGAGACTATGGCTACACCTTC.

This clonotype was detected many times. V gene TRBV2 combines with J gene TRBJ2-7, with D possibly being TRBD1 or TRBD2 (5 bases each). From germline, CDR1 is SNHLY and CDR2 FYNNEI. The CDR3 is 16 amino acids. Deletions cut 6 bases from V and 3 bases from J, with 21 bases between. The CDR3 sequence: CASSPPLGEINYEQYF. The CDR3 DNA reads TGTGCCAGCAGCCCTCCGTTGGGGGAGATCAACTACGAGCAGTACTTC.

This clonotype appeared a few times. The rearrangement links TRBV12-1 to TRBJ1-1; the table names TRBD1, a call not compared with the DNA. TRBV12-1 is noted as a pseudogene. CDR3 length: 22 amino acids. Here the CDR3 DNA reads TGTGCCAGAGCTTCCTCTCCCCGACAGGGGGCCCCGAAGGAGGGAATGAACACTGAAGCTTTCTTT. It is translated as CARASSPRQGAPKEGMNTEAFF.

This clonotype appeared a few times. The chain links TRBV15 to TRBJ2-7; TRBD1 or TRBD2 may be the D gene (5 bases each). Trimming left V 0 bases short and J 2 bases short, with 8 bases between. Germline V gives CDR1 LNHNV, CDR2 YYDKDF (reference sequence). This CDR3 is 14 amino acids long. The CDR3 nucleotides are TGTGCCACCAGCAGAGACGGGGCAGCCTACGAGCAGTACTTC. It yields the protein CATSRDGAAYEQYF.

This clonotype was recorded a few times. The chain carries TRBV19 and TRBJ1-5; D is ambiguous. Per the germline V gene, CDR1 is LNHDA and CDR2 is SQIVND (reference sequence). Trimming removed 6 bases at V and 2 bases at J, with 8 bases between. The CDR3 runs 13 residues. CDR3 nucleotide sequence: TGTGCCAGTAGGACGCTAGGCAATCAGCCCCAGCATTTT. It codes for CASRTLGNQPQHF.

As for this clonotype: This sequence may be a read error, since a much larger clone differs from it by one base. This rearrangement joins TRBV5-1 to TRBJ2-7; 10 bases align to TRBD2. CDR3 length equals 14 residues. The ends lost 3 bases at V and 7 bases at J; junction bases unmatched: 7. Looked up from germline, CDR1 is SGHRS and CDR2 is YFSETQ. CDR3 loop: CASSSSGGADEQYF. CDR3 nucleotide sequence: TGCGCCAGCAGCTCAAGCGGGGGGGCGGATGAGCAGTACTTC.

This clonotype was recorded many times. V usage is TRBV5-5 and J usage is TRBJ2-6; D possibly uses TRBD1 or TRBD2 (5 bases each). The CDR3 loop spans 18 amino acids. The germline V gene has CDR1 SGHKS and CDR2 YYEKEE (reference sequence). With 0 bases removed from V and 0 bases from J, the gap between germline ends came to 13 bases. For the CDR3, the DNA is TGTGCCAGCAGCTTGGGTCACAGTGGGACCTCTGGGGCCAACGTCCTGACTTTC. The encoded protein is CASSLGHSGTSGANVLTF.

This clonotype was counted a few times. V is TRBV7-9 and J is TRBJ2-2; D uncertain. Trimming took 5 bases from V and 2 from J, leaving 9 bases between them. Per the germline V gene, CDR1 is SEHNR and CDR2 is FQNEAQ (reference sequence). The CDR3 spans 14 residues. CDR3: CASSPVGNTGELFF. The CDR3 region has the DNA TGTGCCAGCAGCCCCGTAGGCAACACCGGGGAGCTGTTTTTT.